The 14 T cell receptor beta chains below were found in one sample sequenced in a study of blood T cell repertoires in COVID-19. The repertoire was sequenced with immunoSEQ multiplex PCR; TCRdb's copy has only in-frame clones and lacks some. In the table there are roughly 320,000 clones, more than 85% of which are singletons. Sequenced material: PBMCs or T cells enriched from blood (not recorded which). The receptors were sampled from a woman in her 30s who had been exposed to COVID-19.

The chain combines TRBV5-8 with TRBJ1-1; 10 positions agree with TRBD1. Germline loops: CDR1 SGHTS, CDR2 YDEGEE. The trim removed 4 bases at V and 1 base at J, leaving 7 bases unmatched. The CDR3 is made up of 16 amino acids. The CDR3 DNA sequence: TGTGCCAGCAGCCTGTTAGGGACAGGGGAGAACACTGAAGCTTTCTTT. Translated: CASSLLGTGENTEAFF.

The V and J genes are TRBV27 and TRBJ1-1; maybe TRBD1 (5 bases). CDR1 and CDR2 (germline): MNHEY, SMNVEV (reference sequence). The germline V and J ends were trimmed by 4 bases and 3 bases, with 12 bases remaining between them. The CDR3 has 14 amino acids. As DNA, the CDR3 is TGTGCCAGCAGTTGGGACTGGAGAGACACTGAAGCTTTCTTT. It yields the protein CASSWDWRDTEAFF.

CDR3 in DNA: TGCGCCAGCAGCGACAGGGTATCCCCGAACACCGGGGAGCTGTTTTTT. It codes for CASSDRVSPNTGELFF. V gene TRBV5-1 combines with J gene TRBJ2-2; 7 nucleotides line up with TRBD1. This CDR3 contains 16 residues. The trim removed 4 bases at V and 0 bases at J, leaving 6 bases unmatched. Germline values: CDR1 SGHRS, CDR2 YFSETQ.

DNA for the CDR3: TGTGCCAGCAGCAAAGACGGAGGGGTAGATTCACCCCTCCACTTT. This translates into CASSKDGGVDSPLHF. The rearrangement links TRBV21-1 to TRBJ1-6. TRBV21-1 is a documented pseudogene. The CDR3 has 15 residues.

The CDR3 here is CASSLGAGGKVTEAFF. CDR3 nucleotides: TGTGCCAGCAGCTTGGGAGCAGGGGGCAAGGTCACTGAAGCTTTCTTT. The genes are TRBV5-5 and TRBJ1-1, with 8 bases that match TRBD1. With V trimmed by 0 bases and J by 4 bases, 8 bases remained unmatched. This CDR3 region has 16 residues. Per the germline V gene, CDR1 is SGHKS and CDR2 is YYEKEE (reference sequence).

This sequence joins TRBV7-9 and TRBJ1-4; D is unresolved. The CDR3 consists of 13 residues. Looked up from germline, CDR1 is SEHNR and CDR2 is FQNEAQ (reference sequence). The ends were cut back, 4 bases at V and 8 bases at J, with 11 bases in the middle. CDR3 sequence: CASSSRIEEKLFF. The CDR3, as DNA: TGTGCCAGCAGCTCCCGAATTGAGGAAAAACTGTTTTTT.

The chain combines TRBV15 with TRBJ2-7, with 14 nucleotides matching TRBD2. The germline V gene encodes CDR1 LNHNV and CDR2 YYDKDF (reference sequence). CDR3 length equals 16 residues. The V segment lost 2 bases and the J segment 6 bases; nucleotides outside the gene matches: 6. The CDR3 region is CATSRQTSGGAREQYF. The CDR3 coding sequence is TGTGCCACCAGCAGACAGACTAGCGGGGGGGCGCGCGAGCAGTACTTC. Together with reference TRBV15 and TRBJ2-7, the CDR3 gives the full variable domain: DAMVIQNPRYQVTQFGKPVTLSCSQTLNHNVMYWYQQKSSQAPKLLFHYYDKDFNNEADTPDNFQSRRPNTSFCFLDIRSPGLGDTAMYLCATSRQTSGGAREQYFGPGTRLTVT.

CDR3 bases: TGTGCCAGCAGCGCTTGGGCAGGCGATTACAATGAGCAGTTCTTC. Translating it yields CASSAWAGDYNEQFF. The rearrangement uses TRBV9 and TRBJ2-1; D is ambiguous. Germline-derived CDR1 and CDR2 are SGDLS and YYNGEE. The ends were cut back, 3 bases at V and 4 bases at J, with 14 bases in the middle. CDR3 length equals 15 residues.

V usage is TRBV9 and J usage is TRBJ2-1; TRBD2 agrees at 11 bases. Germline V gene sequence: CDR1 SGDLS, CDR2 YYNGEE. The CDR3 has 17 residues. The J segment lost 9 bases and the V segment lost 2 bases, leaving 13 bases of the junction unmatched. The CDR3 protein is CASSVQGSGGAGAEQFF. In DNA, the CDR3 is TGTGCCAGCAGCGTCCAGGGTAGCGGGGGGGCCGGGGCTGAGCAGTTCTTC.

The chain joins TRBV5-3 to TRBJ1-2; a possible D gene is TRBD1 (5 bases). TRBV5-3 is sorted into the ORF group, with uncertain function. CDR3 length: 16 residues. The V end lost 4 bases, the J end lost 4 bases, and 20 bases lay between the germline ends. Here the CDR3 DNA reads TGTGCCAGAAGCGGGGCAAGCTCCGTATACTCCTATGGCTACACCTTC. This translates into CARSGASSVYSYGYTF.

The table lists this clone with a few counts. The chain carries TRBV5-1 and TRBJ1-1; TRBD1 matches 7 bases. The junction had 3 bases not matched to a gene; V was cut back by 7 bases and J by 0 bases. Germline lookup yields CDR1 SGHRS and CDR2 YFSETQ. There are 13 residues in the CDR3. Here the CDR3 reads CASGDSLNTEAFF. In nucleotides, the CDR3 is TGCGCCAGCGGGGACAGCTTGAACACTGAAGCTTTCTTT.

The chain links TRBV19 to TRBJ1-5, with TRBD1 matching over 10 bases. After removal of 4 bases from V and 1 base from J, the junction contained 1 base not matched to a gene. CDR1 and CDR2 from the germline V gene are LNHDA and SQIVND (reference sequence). CDR3 size: 15 residues. This CDR3 reads CASSRDRGSNQPQHF. DNA of the CDR3: TGTGCCAGTAGTAGGGACAGGGGAAGCAATCAGCCCCAGCATTTT. Using reference TRBV19 and TRBJ1-5 for the parts outside the CDR3, the full variable domain is DGGITQSPKYLFRKEGQNVTLSCEQNLNHDAMYWYRQDPGQGLRLIYYSQIVNDFQKGDIAEGYSVSREKKESFPLTVTSAQKNPTAFYLCASSRDRGSNQPQHFGDGTRLSIL.

The chain uses TRBV9 and TRBJ2-1; 8 bases are a match to TRBD2. CDR3 length: 14 amino acids. V shed 3 bases and J 5 bases; nucleotides not matched to a gene: 4. CDR1 and CDR2 from the germline V gene are SGDLS and YYNGEE. The CDR3 is CASSAGGLHNEQFF. The CDR3 DNA is TGTGCCAGCAGCGCGGGGGGGCTCCACAATGAGCAGTTCTTC.

J is TRBJ2-6 and V is TRBV7-2, with TRBD2 as a possible D gene (6 bases). Trimming took 1 base from V and 2 from J, leaving 6 bases between them. The CDR3 covers 15 residues. CDR1 and CDR2 from the germline V gene are SGHTA and FQGNSA. In DNA, the CDR3 is TGTGCCAGCAGCTTAGTAGCGGCTGGGGCCAACGTCCTGACTTTC. Its translation: CASSLVAAGANVLTF.